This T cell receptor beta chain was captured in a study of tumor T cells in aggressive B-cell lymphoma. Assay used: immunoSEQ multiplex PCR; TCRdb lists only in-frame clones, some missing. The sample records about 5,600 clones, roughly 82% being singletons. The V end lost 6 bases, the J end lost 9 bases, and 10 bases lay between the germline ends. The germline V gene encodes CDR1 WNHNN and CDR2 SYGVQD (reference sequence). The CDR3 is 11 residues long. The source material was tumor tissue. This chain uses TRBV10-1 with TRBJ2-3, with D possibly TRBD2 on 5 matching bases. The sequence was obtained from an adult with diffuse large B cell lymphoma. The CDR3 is CASSEGGTQYF. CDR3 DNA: TGCGCCAGCAGCGAAGGCGGGACGCAGTATTTT.